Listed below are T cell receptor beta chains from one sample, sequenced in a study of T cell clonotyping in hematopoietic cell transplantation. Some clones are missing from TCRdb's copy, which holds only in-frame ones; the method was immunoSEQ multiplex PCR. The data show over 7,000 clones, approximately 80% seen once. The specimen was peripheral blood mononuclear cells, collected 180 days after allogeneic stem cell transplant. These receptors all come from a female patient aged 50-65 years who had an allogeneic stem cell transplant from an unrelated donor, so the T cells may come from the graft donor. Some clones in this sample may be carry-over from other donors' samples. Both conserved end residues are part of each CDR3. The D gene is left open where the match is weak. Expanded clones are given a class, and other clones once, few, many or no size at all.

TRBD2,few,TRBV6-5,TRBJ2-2,CASRSGDTGELFF,TGTGCCAGCAGGAGCGGGGACACCGGGGAGCTGTTTTTT
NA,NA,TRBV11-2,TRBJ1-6,CASSLREARDSPLHF,TGTGCCAGCAGCTTAAGGGAGGCCAGGGATTCACCCCTCCACTTT
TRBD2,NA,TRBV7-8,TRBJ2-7,CASSLRTLGGNIYEQYF,TGTGCCAGCAGCTTACGTACCTTGGGGGGGAATATCTACGAGCAGTACTTC
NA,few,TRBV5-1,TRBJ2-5,CASSPGTPQETQYF,TGCGCCAGCAGCCCCGGGACACCACAAGAGACCCAGTACTTC
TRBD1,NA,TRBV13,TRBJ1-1,CASSQDRFNTEAFF,TGTGCCAGCAGCCAGGACAGGTTTAACACTGAAGCTTTCTTT
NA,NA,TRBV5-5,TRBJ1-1,CASSLADTEAFF,TGTGCCAGCAGCTTGGCGGACACTGAAGCTTTCTTT
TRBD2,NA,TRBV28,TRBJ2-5,CASGGGLETQYF,TGTGCCAGCGGGGGGGGTCTCGAGACCCAGTACTTC
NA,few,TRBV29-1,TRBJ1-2,CSVGRFINYGYTF,TGCAGCGTTGGAAGGTTTATAAACTATGGCTACACCTTC
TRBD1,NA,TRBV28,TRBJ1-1,CASSLPDRAGAEAFF,TGTGCCAGCAGTTTACCGGACAGGGCAGGGGCTGAAGCTTTCTTT
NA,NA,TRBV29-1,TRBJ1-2,CSVPLSGAYGYTF,TGCAGCGTTCCCTTATCAGGCGCCTATGGCTACACCTTC
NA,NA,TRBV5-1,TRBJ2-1,CASSIHTSLQGNEQFF,TGCGCCAGCAGCATCCACACTAGTCTCCAGGGGAATGAGCAGTTCTTC
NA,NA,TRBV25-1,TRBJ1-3,CASSRDTIYF,TGTGCCAGCAGTAGAGACACCATATATTTT
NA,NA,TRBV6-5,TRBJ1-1,CASSYSPTDMNTEAFF,TGTGCCAGCAGTTACTCACCGACAGATATGAACACTGAAGCTTTCTTT
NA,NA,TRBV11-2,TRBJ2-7,CASSLDMAGLYEQYF,TGTGCCAGCAGCTTAGATATGGCGGGCCTTTACGAGCAGTACTTC
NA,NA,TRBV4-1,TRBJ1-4,CASSQVEGADEKLFF,TGCGCCAGCAGCCAAGTAGAGGGCGCGGATGAAAAACTGTTTTTT
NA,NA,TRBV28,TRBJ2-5,CASSLPHVPETQYF,TGTGCCAGCAGTCTACCCCATGTCCCGGAGACCCAGTACTTC
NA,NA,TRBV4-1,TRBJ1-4,CASSQDPGRALFF,TGCGCCAGCAGCCAAGATCCGGGGAGGGCACTGTTTTTT
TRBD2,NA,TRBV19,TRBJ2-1,CASSITTSGGAYEQFF,TGTGCCAGTAGTATCACCACTAGCGGGGGGGCCTATGAGCAGTTCTTC
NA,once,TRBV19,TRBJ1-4,CASSIRGRTNEKLFF,TGTGCCAGTAGTATTCGAGGGAGAACTAATGAAAAACTGTTTTTT
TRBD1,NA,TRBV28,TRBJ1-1,CASTQTGTNTEAFF,TGTGCCAGCACCCAGACAGGGACGAACACTGAAGCTTTCTTT
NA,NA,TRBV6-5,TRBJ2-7,CASRETGTGEQYF,TGTGCCAGCAGAGAGACAGGTACTGGCGAGCAGTACTTC
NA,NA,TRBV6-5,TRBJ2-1,CASIPPGGQYNEQFF,TGTGCCAGCATCCCGCCGGGGGGCCAATACAATGAGCAGTTCTTC
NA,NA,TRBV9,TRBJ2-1,CASSVSGSLYNEQFF,TGTGCCAGCAGCGTTAGCGGCAGCCTCTACAATGAGCAGTTCTTC
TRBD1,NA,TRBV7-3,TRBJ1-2,CASSSTPTGLHGYTF,TGTGCCAGCAGCTCTACGCCGACAGGGCTTCATGGCTACACCTTC
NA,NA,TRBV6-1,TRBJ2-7,CASRTAGIAYEQYF,TGTGCCAGCAGAACTGCAGGGATCGCCTACGAGCAGTACTTC
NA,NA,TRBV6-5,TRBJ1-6,CASGTGGNSPLHF,TGTGCCAGTGGGACCGGGGGAAATTCACCCCTCCACTTT
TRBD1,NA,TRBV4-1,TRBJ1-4,CASSQRQGVELFF,TGCGCCAGCAGCCAACGACAGGGGGTTGAACTGTTTTTT
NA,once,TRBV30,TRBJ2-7,CAWSVGESYEQYF,TGTGCCTGGAGTGTAGGGGAATCCTACGAGCAGTACTTC
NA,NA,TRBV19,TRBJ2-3,CASSTDGVITDTQYF,TGTGCCAGTAGTACCGACGGGGTGATTACAGATACGCAGTATTTT
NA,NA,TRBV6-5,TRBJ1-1,CASSYSRDGKEAFF,TGTGCCAGCAGTTACTCGAGGGACGGTAAGGAAGCTTTCTTT
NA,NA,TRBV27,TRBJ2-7,CASGYEQYF,TGTGCCAGCGGTTACGAGCAGTACTTC
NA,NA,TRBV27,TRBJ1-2,CASSLRGGEGLNYGYTF,TGTGCCAGCAGCCTAAGGGGGGGGGAGGGCCTTAACTATGGCTACACCTTC
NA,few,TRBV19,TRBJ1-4,CASSSRQKKLFF,TGTGCCAGTAGCTCACGACAGAAAAAACTGTTTTTT
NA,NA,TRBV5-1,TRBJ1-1,CASSLLSGGQGAFF,TGCGCCAGCAGCCTCCTTTCTGGGGGGCAGGGAGCTTTCTTT
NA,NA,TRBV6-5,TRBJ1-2,CASSYHATNGYTF,TGTGCCAGCAGTTATCATGCAACAAATGGCTACACCTTC